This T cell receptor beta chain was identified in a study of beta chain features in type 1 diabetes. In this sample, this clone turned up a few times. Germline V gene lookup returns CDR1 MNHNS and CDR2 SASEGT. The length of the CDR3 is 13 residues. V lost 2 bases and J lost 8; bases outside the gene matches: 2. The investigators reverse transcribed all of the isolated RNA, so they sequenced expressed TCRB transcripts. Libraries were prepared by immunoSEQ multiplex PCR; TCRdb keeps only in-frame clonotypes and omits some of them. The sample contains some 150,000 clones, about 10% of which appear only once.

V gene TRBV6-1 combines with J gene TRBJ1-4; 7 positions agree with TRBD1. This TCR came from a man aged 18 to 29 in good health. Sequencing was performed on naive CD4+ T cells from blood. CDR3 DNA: TGTGCCAGCAGTGAACAAGGGGGCGAAAAACTGTTTTTT. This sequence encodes CASSEQGGEKLFF.